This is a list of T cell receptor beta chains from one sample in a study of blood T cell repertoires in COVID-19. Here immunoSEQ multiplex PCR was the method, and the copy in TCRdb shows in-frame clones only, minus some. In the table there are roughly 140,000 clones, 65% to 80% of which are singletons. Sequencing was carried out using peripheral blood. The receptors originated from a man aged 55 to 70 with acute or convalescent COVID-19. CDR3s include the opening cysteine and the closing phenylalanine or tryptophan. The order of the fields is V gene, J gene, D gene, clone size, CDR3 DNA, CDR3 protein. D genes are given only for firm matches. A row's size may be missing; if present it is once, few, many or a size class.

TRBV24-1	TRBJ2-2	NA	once	TGTGCCACCAGTGAGAAGCGGTGGTCGGGCACCGGGGAGCTGTTTTTT	CATSEKRWSGTGELFF
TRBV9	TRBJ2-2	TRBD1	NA	TGTGCCAGCAGCGGACAGGGCTACACCGGGGAGCTGTTTTTT	CASSGQGYTGELFF
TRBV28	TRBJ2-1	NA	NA	TGTGCCAGCAGTTTGATTAGAGGCAGGGGCATGGACAATGAGCAGTTCTTC	CASSLIRGRGMDNEQFF
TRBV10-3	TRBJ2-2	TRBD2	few	TGTGCCATCAGTGACCTAGCGGGAATTGACGGGGAGCTGTTTTTT	CAISDLAGIDGELFF
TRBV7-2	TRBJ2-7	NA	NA	TGTGCCAGCAGCTTAGTGGCAGGCAGTTCCTACGAGCAGTACTTC	CASSLVAGSSYEQYF
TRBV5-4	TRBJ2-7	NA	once	TGTGCCAGCAGCTTTCGCGGAGGCGAGCAGTACTTC	CASSFRGGEQYF
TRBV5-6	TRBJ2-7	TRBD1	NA	TGTGCCAGCAGCTTGGGCCACCTAACAGGGGGCAAGCAGTACTTC	CASSLGHLTGGKQYF
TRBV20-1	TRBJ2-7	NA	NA	TGCAGTGCTAGAGGCGGTCACGAGCAGTACTTC	CSARGGHEQYF
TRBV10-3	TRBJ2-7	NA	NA	TGTGCCATCAGTGTCCAGACAGGACAAAAGGGCCCCTACGAGCAGTACTTC	CAISVQTGQKGPYEQYF
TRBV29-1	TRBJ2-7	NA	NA	TGCAGCGTGGCCCACCAGGGATACGAGCAGTACTTC	CSVAHQGYEQYF
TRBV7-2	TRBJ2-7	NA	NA	TGTGCCAGCAGCTTAGCCCTTACGGGAGTTCCCTACGAGCAGTACTTC	CASSLALTGVPYEQYF
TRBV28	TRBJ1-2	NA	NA	TGTGCCAGCCGCGGGGTCCGTGGCTACACCTTC	CASRGVRGYTF
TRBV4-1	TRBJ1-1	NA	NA	TGCGCCAGCAGCCAAACACAGGAACGGAACACTGAAGCTTTCTTT	CASSQTQERNTEAFF
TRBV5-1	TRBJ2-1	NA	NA	TGCGCCAGCAGCTTGGGGGGCAGCCCATTGTACAATGAGCAGTTCTTC	CASSLGGSPLYNEQFF
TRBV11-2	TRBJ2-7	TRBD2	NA	TGTGCCAGCAGCCCGGGACTAGCGGGAGTTTACGAGCAGTACTTC	CASSPGLAGVYEQYF
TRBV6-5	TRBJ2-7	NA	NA	TGTGCCAGCAGTTACTCGAAACCAGAAATCTACGAGCAGTACTTC	CASSYSKPEIYEQYF
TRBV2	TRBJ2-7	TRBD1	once	TGTGCCAGCAGTGAAGCGCAGGGACAGGCCTCCTACGAGCAGTACTTC	CASSEAQGQASYEQYF
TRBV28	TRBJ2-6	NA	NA	TGTGCCAGCAGTCCAAGTGGCCGAAGACAGTACTTTGGGGCCAACGTCCTGACTTTC	CASSPSGRRQYFGANVLTF
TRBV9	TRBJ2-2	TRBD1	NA	TGTGCCAGCAGCGACCTAAGACAGGGATCGAACACCGGGGAGCTGTTTTTT	CASSDLRQGSNTGELFF
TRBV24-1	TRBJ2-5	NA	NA	TGTGCCACCAGTGATTCTACCGGGGAAGAGACCCAGTACTTC	CATSDSTGEETQYF
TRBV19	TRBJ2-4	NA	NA	TGTGCCAGTAGTATTCGGAGGGGCATTCAGTACTTC	CASSIRRGIQYF
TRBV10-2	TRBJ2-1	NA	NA	TGCGCCAGCCGCCAGGGGTTTTACAATGAGCAGTTCTTC	CASRQGFYNEQFF
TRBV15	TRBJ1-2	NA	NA	TGTGCCACCAGCAGAGATTACGGGGGATATGGCTACACCTTC	CATSRDYGGYGYTF
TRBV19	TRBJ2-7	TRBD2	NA	TGTGCCAGTTGTCGATCTACTAGCGGGAGGCAAGGCGAGCAGTACTTC	CASCRSTSGRQGEQYF
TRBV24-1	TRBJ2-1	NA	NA	TGTGCCACCAGTGATCAGTCTGAGCAGTTCTTC	CATSDQSEQFF
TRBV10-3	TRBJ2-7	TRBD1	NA	TGTGCCATCTCGACAGGGACCCCCGGGAACGAGCAGTACTTC	CAISTGTPGNEQYF
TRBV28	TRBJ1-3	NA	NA	TGTGCCAGCAGTTTTCACGGGGGAGCAGCGGGAAACACCATATATTTT	CASSFHGGAAGNTIYF